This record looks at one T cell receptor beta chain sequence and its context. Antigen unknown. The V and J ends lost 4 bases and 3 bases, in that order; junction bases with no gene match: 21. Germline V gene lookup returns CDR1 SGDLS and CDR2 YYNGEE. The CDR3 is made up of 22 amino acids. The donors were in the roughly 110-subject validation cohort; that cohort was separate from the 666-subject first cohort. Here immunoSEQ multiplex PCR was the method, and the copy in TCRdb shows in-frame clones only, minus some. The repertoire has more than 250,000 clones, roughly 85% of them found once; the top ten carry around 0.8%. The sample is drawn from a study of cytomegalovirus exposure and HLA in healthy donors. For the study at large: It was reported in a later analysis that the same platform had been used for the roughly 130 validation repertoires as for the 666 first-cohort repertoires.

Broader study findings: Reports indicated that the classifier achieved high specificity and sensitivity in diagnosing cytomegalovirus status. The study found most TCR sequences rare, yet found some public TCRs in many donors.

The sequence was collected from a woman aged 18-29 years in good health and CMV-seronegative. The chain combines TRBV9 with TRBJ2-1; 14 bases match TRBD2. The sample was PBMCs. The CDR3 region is CASSPGPGQGTSGRVGYNEQFF. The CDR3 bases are TGTGCCAGCAGCCCGGGTCCAGGACAGGGGACTAGCGGGAGAGTTGGCTACAATGAGCAGTTCTTC.